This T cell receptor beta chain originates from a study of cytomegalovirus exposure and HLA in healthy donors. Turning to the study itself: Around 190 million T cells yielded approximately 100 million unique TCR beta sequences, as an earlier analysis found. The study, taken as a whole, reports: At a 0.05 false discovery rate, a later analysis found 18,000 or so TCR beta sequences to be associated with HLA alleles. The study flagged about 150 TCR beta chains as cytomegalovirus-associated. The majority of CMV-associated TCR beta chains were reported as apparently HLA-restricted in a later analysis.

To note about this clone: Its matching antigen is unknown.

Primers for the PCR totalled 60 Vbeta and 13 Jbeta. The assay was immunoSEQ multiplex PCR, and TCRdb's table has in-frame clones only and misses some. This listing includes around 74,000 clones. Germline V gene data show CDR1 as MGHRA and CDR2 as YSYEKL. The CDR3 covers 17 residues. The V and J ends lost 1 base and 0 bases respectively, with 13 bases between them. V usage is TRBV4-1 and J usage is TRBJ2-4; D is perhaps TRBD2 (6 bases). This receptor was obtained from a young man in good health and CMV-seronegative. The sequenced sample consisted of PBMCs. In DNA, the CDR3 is TGCGCCAGCAGCCAAGTTGGGGGGACCCTAGCCAAAAACATTCAGTACTTC. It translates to CASSQVGGTLAKNIQYF.